Listed below are T cell receptor beta chains from one sample, sequenced in a study of regulatory T cells in long-lasting Graves disease. One entry per CDR3 protein, called by TCRdb with MiXCR from the multiplex PCR reads. The table records almost 450,000 distinct CDR3 sequences, about 15% of them present only once. The same data also went into a second study, on T cells in Graves' hyperthyroidism and ophthalmopathy.

The starting material was peripheral blood mononuclear cells (PBMCs), obtained at new diagnosis, from a patient treated with antithyroid drugs. The receptors were sampled from a woman aged 30 to 39 with Graves disease. CDR3s include the opening cysteine and the closing phenylalanine or tryptophan. D genes are given only for firm matches. For some rows the clone size is stated as once, few or many, or as a class when expanded; others skip it.

CDR3nt: TGTGCCAGCGGACTAGCGGGAGGAATCGGGGAGCTGTTTTTT; CDR3aa: CASGLAGGIGELFF; j_gene: TRBJ2-2; abundance: many; d_gene: TRBD2; v_gene: TRBV11-2
CDR3nt: TGTGCCAGCAGCCTAGGGGACAATGACCAGTTCTTC; CDR3aa: CASSLGDNDQFF; j_gene: TRBJ2-1; abundance: NA; d_gene: NA; v_gene: TRBV3-1
CDR3nt: TGTGCCAGTAGTATCCCTGCGATTACCTCTGGGGCCAACGTCCTGACTTTC; CDR3aa: CASSIPAITSGANVLTF; j_gene: TRBJ2-6; abundance: NA; d_gene: NA; v_gene: TRBV19
CDR3nt: TGTGCCATCAGTGGAAGGGGGGTGAGCTCCTACGAGCAGTACTTC; CDR3aa: CAISGRGVSSYEQYF; j_gene: TRBJ2-7; abundance: NA; d_gene: NA; v_gene: TRBV10-3
CDR3nt: TGTGCCAGCAGCTTAGTCATCGAGTGGACCGGGGAGCTGTTTTTT; CDR3aa: CASSLVIEWTGELFF; j_gene: TRBJ2-2; abundance: few; d_gene: NA; v_gene: TRBV7-2
CDR3nt: TGTGCCAGCAGTTACCGAGACAGGGGCTCCTACAATGAGCAGTTCTTC; CDR3aa: CASSYRDRGSYNEQFF; j_gene: TRBJ2-1; abundance: many; d_gene: TRBD1; v_gene: TRBV6-5
CDR3nt: TGTGCCAGCAGCTACGGACTAGCGGGAGTAAACGAGCAGTACTTC; CDR3aa: CASSYGLAGVNEQYF; j_gene: TRBJ2-7; abundance: many; d_gene: TRBD2; v_gene: TRBV7-2
CDR3nt: TGCAGCGTAGAAGGGTATGGGGGTGGCACAGATACGCAGTATTTT; CDR3aa: CSVEGYGGGTDTQYF; j_gene: TRBJ2-3; abundance: many; d_gene: NA; v_gene: TRBV29-1
CDR3nt: TGTGCCAGCAGCTTCGGTTTTCTGGGACAGGGTGAGGAGACCCAGTACTTC; CDR3aa: CASSFGFLGQGEETQYF; j_gene: TRBJ2-5; abundance: NA; d_gene: TRBD1; v_gene: TRBV7-6
CDR3nt: TGTGCCAGCAGTTTATCGACAGGAAGGAATCAGCCCCAGCATTTT; CDR3aa: CASSLSTGRNQPQHF; j_gene: TRBJ1-5; abundance: few; d_gene: NA; v_gene: TRBV28
CDR3nt: TGTGCCATCAAATCCGGGACAGGGGGTCCCAATGAGCAGTTCTTC; CDR3aa: CAIKSGTGGPNEQFF; j_gene: TRBJ2-1; abundance: few; d_gene: TRBD1; v_gene: TRBV10-3
CDR3nt: TGTGCCAGCAGCGCCGATGTGAAGGGGCGAGGGACCCAGTACTTC; CDR3aa: CASSADVKGRGTQYF; j_gene: TRBJ2-5; abundance: NA; d_gene: NA; v_gene: TRBV9
CDR3nt: TGTGCCAGCAGCTCAACCGGACAGGGAGAGCAGTACTTC; CDR3aa: CASSSTGQGEQYF; j_gene: TRBJ2-7; abundance: few; d_gene: TRBD1; v_gene: TRBV7-9
CDR3nt: TGTGCCACCTCTAACGGGGCTAGCGGGCAAGCGGGCGAGTTCTTC; CDR3aa: CATSNGASGQAGEFF; j_gene: TRBJ2-1; abundance: many; d_gene: TRBD2; v_gene: TRBV24-1
CDR3nt: TGTGCCAGCTCACCGTTGTCTGGGGACACTTCCAACTATGGCTACACCTTC; CDR3aa: CASSPLSGDTSNYGYTF; j_gene: TRBJ1-2; abundance: NA; d_gene: NA; v_gene: TRBV18
CDR3nt: TGCAGCGCCCGGGACAGGGGGCTCGAGCGCCAAGAGACCCAGTACTTC; CDR3aa: CSARDRGLERQETQYF; j_gene: TRBJ2-5; abundance: many; d_gene: TRBD1; v_gene: TRBV29-1